The 26 T cell receptor beta chains below were found in one sample sequenced in a study of T cells after yellow fever vaccination. TCRdb reprocessed the 5' RACE reads with MiXCR, giving one entry per CDR3 protein. The top ten clones hold roughly 2.5% of a sample with about 160,000 distinct CDR3 sequences, 5.5% to 7.5% of them seen once. Here the sequenced sample was CD4+ T cells sorted from PBMCs, taken 5 days after the first yellow fever vaccination. Receptor source: a man aged 18 to 29 who received the YFV17D yellow fever vaccine.

This clonotype was detected many times. V is TRBV7-2 and J is TRBJ2-5; 10 bases are shared with TRBD2. This CDR3 has 16 amino acids. Per germline, CDR1 SGHTA and CDR2 FQGNSA. The J segment lost 5 bases and the V segment lost 2 bases, leaving 8 bases of the junction unmatched. In DNA, the CDR3 is TGTGCCAGCAGCTTAACCGGGACTAGCGAGGGGGAGACCCAGTACTTC. Amino acids: CASSLTGTSEGETQYF.

This clonotype was observed many times. The V call is TRBV5-1, the J call TRBJ2-2; possible D gene TRBD1, 5 bases. The length of the CDR3 is 14 residues. Trimming took off 0 bases at V and 5 bases at J, with 8 bases between the two ends. Germline CDR1 reads SGHRS; CDR2 reads YFSETQ. The CDR3 nucleotides are TGCGCCAGCAGCTTGGGACAGCGAACCGGGGAGCTGTTTTTT. Translation: CASSLGQRTGELFF.

This clonotype turned up a few times. This chain links TRBV9 with TRBJ2-1; no clear D gene. CDR3 length: 15 amino acids. Germline CDR1 is SGDLS and CDR2 is YYNGEE. Trimming took 0 bases from V and 2 from J, leaving 9 bases between them. In DNA form, the CDR3 reads TGTGCCAGCAGCGTAGGGAGCGCTCCCTACAATGAGCAGTTCTTC. Its translation is CASSVGSAPYNEQFF.

This clonotype was detected a few times. The CDR3 DNA sequence: TGTGCCAGCACCCCCAGGAGGGGGAGCCTTGGCACAGATACGCAGTATTTT. It yields the protein CASTPRRGSLGTDTQYF. The chain employs TRBV6-1 and TRBJ2-3; D is perhaps TRBD1 or TRBD2 (6 bases each). The germline CDR1 and CDR2 sequences are MNHNS and SASEGT. CDR3 length: 17 residues. Trimming took off 7 bases at V and 1 base at J, with 21 bases between the two ends.

This clonotype was recorded at least ten times. The chain is built from TRBV20-1 and TRBJ2-1, with D maybe TRBD1 (5 bases). In germline, CDR1 is DFQATT, CDR2 SNEGSKA (reference sequence). The CDR3 is made up of 13 amino acids. V dropped 0 bases and J dropped 9 bases, with 12 bases sitting between them. The CDR3 sequence is CSARDPPQGEQFF. The CDR3 coding sequence is TGCAGTGCTAGAGACCCCCCCCAGGGTGAGCAGTTCTTC.

V and J are TRBV29-1 and TRBJ2-1; D remains ambiguous. The V gene lost 6 bases and the J gene lost 7 bases, with 22 bases spanning the gap. Germline V gene lookup returns CDR1 SQVTM and CDR2 ANQGSEA. CDR3 length: 15 amino acids. The DNA for the CDR3 is TGCAGCGTCTCCCATTCGGGTTGGCTGGGGAATGAGCAGTTCTTC. Residues: CSVSHSGWLGNEQFF.

This clonotype has a count of ten or more. The chain uses TRBV18 and TRBJ1-5, with a weak D call TRBD1 (5 bases). This CDR3 contains 13 residues. V was trimmed by 5 bases and J by 4 bases, leaving 9 bases between them. CDR1 is KGHSH, CDR2 LQKENI, per germline. As DNA, the CDR3 is TGTGCCAGCTCAGACCGGGGGAATCAGCCCCAGCATTTT. It is translated as CASSDRGNQPQHF. The variable domain in full, completed from reference TRBV18 and TRBJ1-5, reads NAGVMQNPRHLVRRRGQEARLRCSPMKGHSHVYWYRQLPEEGLKFMVYLQKENIIDESGMPKERFSAEFPKEGPSILRIQQVVRGDSAAYFCASSDRGNQPQHFGDGTRLSIL.

This clonotype was recorded at least ten times. The gene calls are TRBV4-2 and TRBJ2-5; possibly TRBD1 or TRBD2 for D (5 bases each). This CDR3 spans 14 amino acids. Germline CDR1 reads LGHNA; CDR2 reads YNFKEQ. The ends were cut back, 1 base at V and 4 bases at J, with 10 bases in the middle. CDR3 sequence: CASSQGAGRETQYF. DNA of the CDR3: TGTGCCAGCAGCCAAGGGGCAGGGAGAGAGACCCAGTACTTC.

This clonotype was seen many times. The rearrangement uses TRBV20-1 and TRBJ2-2, with a weak D call TRBD2 (5 bases). Trimming removed 4 bases from V and 2 bases from J, with 11 bases in between. The germline gives CDR1 DFQATT, CDR2 SNEGSKA (reference sequence). The CDR3 totals 14 residues. The CDR3 reads CSAKPGVNTGELFF. For the CDR3, the DNA is TGCAGTGCTAAACCCGGGGTTAACACCGGGGAGCTGTTTTTT.

This clonotype was counted only a few times. The chain couples TRBV6-1 to TRBJ2-3; 11 nucleotides agree with TRBD2. Germline loops: CDR1 MNHNS, CDR2 SASEGT. V was pared by 6 bases and J by 3 bases, with 5 bases of the junction left unmatched. CDR3 length equals 15 residues. As DNA, the CDR3 is TGTGCCAGCAGCCTTAGCGGGGGGGGGACAGATACGCAGTATTTT. Its protein product is CASSLSGGGTDTQYF.

This clonotype was recorded many times. The chain combines TRBV29-1 with TRBJ1-2; 8 nucleotides agree with TRBD1. The CDR3 runs 11 residues. Germline V gene data show CDR1 as SQVTM and CDR2 as ANQGSEA. This CDR3 is CSVGQEYGYTF. The DNA of the CDR3 is TGCAGTGTGGGACAGGAATATGGCTACACCTTC.

This clonotype was observed a handful of times. The chain recombines TRBV18 with TRBJ2-5; D is uncertain. The V and J ends lost 3 bases and 4 bases respectively, with 15 bases between them. Germline V lookup: CDR1 KGHSH, CDR2 LQKENI. This CDR3 comprises 15 residues. In DNA form, the CDR3 reads TGTGCCAGCTCACCCCCGGCAAATAGAGGAGAGACCCAGTACTTC. Protein: CASSPPANRGETQYF.

This clonotype has a handful of counts. This sequence joins TRBV5-4 and TRBJ1-1; unclear D gene. Trimming pared 0 bases from V and 4 bases from J, leaving 13 bases between. In germline, CDR1 is SGHNT, CDR2 YYREEE (reference sequence). The CDR3 length is 15 residues. In DNA form, the CDR3 reads TGTGCCAGCAGCTTGGTCCGGGTGGAGGGCACTGAAGCTTTCTTT. Its translation: CASSLVRVEGTEAFF.

In its sample, this clonotype was seen a few times. The chain joins TRBV5-1 to TRBJ2-2; TRBD1 agrees at 11 bases. V trimming: 0 bases; J trimming: 6 bases; junction bases outside the gene matches: 10. The length of the CDR3 is 18 residues. The germline V gene has CDR1 SGHRS and CDR2 YFSETQ. Here the CDR3 DNA reads TGCGCCAGCAGCTTGGTCCGGGACAGGGGGGATCTGTCCGGGGAGCTGTTTTTT. Translating it yields CASSLVRDRGDLSGELFF.

The rearrangement joins TRBV19 to TRBJ2-1; D tentatively reads TRBD1 or TRBD2 (6 bases each). The CDR3 runs 17 residues. Deletions cut 7 bases from V and 0 bases from J, with 19 bases between. CDR1 is LNHDA and CDR2 is SQIVND in the germline V gene (reference sequence). CDR3 sequence reads: CASTLRGSGGSYNEQFF. The DNA of the CDR3 is TGTGCCAGTACCCTTAGGGGGTCCGGGGGCTCCTACAATGAGCAGTTCTTC.

The gene calls are TRBV6-5 and TRBJ1-6; 8 bases line up with TRBD1. Germline CDR1 and CDR2: MNHEY and SVGAGI. The V and J ends lost 0 bases and 8 bases, in that order; junction bases with no gene match: 3. This CDR3 spans 15 amino acids. The CDR3 region is CASSYSIQGDSPLHF. CDR3 bases: TGTGCCAGCAGTTACTCGATACAGGGGGATTCACCCCTCCACTTT.

The sample holds many counts of this clonotype. V is TRBV20-1 and J is TRBJ1-3; no clear D. V shed 6 bases and J shed 0 bases, with 9 bases lying between them. The CDR3 contains 13 residues. The germline CDR1 and CDR2 sequences are DFQATT and SNEGSKA (reference sequence). For the CDR3, the DNA is TGCAGTGCATACCAGTCCTCTGGAAACACCATATATTTT. Protein: CSAYQSSGNTIYF.

There are many counts of this clonotype. The rearrangement joins TRBV11-2 to TRBJ1-1, with D unresolved. Germline V gives CDR1 SGHAT, CDR2 FQNNGV. The CDR3 consists of 13 residues. Trimming took 0 bases from V and 8 from J, leaving 10 bases between them. The CDR3 DNA sequence: TGTGCCAGCAGCTTAGACCGGGCGGGGGAAGCTTTCTTT. Protein product: CASSLDRAGEAFF.

This clonotype was picked up a small number of times. DNA for the CDR3: TGTGCCAGCCAGGGGTCCGTCGACACCGGGGAGCTGTTTTTT. Its protein product is CASQGSVDTGELFF. The chain couples TRBV2 to TRBJ2-2; D possibly corresponds to TRBD1 (6 bases). Germline CDR1 SNHLY, CDR2 FYNNEI. The CDR3 covers 14 residues. The V end lost 8 bases, the J end lost 3 bases, and 13 bases lay between the germline ends.

This clonotype has a count of ten or more. This chain uses TRBV20-1 with TRBJ2-7; the D gene is possibly TRBD2 (6 bases). V was trimmed by 4 bases and J by 3 bases, leaving 10 bases between them. Germline loops: CDR1 DFQATT, CDR2 SNEGSKA (reference sequence). This CDR3 comprises 12 residues. The CDR3 is CSATRDLYEQYF. CDR3 sequence (DNA): TGCAGTGCTACGCGGGATCTCTACGAGCAGTACTTC.

This clonotype was observed a few times. The gene calls are TRBV11-2 and TRBJ1-6; 7 nucleotides agree with TRBD1. The CDR3 covers 15 residues. J gave up 7 bases and V 6 bases, and 9 bases lay outside the gene matches. CDR1 is SGHAT and CDR2 is FQNNGV in the germline V gene. The CDR3, as DNA: TGTGCCAGCAGACACCCGGGACAGAAGAATTCACCCCTCCACTTT. Translation: CASRHPGQKNSPLHF.

To note about this clonotype: A single base separates this from a much larger clone, so it may be a read error. The rearrangement joins TRBV5-8 to TRBJ2-4; tentative D call: TRBD2 (6 bases). Germline V CDR1 and CDR2: SGHTS, YDEGEE. There are 15 residues in the CDR3. CDR3 bases: TGTGCCAGCAGCCTTTCCGGGGGAGATCAAAACAGTCAGTACTTC. Translation gives CASSLSGGDQNSQYF. Full variable domain (outside the CDR3, taken from reference TRBV5-8 and TRBJ2-4): EAGVTQSPTHLIKTRGQQATLRCSPISGHTSVYWYQQALGLGLQFLLWYDEGEERNRGNFPPRFSGRQFPNYSSELNVNALELEDSALYLCASSLSGGDQNSQYFGAGTRLSVL.

This clonotype was picked up a small number of times. This rearrangement joins TRBV3-1 to TRBJ1-2; no clear D gene. There are 13 residues in the CDR3. The germline CDR1 and CDR2 sequences are LGHDT and YNNKEL (reference sequence). Trimming pared 0 bases from V and 5 bases from J, leaving 7 bases between. The CDR3 DNA is TGTGCCAGCAGCCAAGAAAATCCGTATGGCTACACCTTC. Its protein product is CASSQENPYGYTF.

This clonotype was counted many times. V gene TRBV4-3 combines with J gene TRBJ2-3; D unresolved. Trimming removed 1 base at V and 4 bases at J, with 9 bases between. Germline CDR1 reads LGHNA; CDR2 reads YSLEER. The length of the CDR3 is 14 residues. The CDR3 nucleotides read TGCGCCAGCAGCCAAGTCGGCCGGCCAGATACGCAGTATTTT. Its protein is CASSQVGRPDTQYF.

The J gene is TRBJ2-1, the V gene TRBV18; TRBD2 is a possible D gene (6 bases). The CDR3 runs 15 residues. V dropped 0 bases and J dropped 4 bases, with 10 bases sitting between them. Per germline, CDR1 KGHSH and CDR2 LQKENI. The CDR3 is CASSPPGTPYNEQFF. DNA for the CDR3: TGTGCCAGCTCACCACCCGGGACTCCTTACAATGAGCAGTTCTTC.

The V gene is TRBV10-3, the J gene TRBJ1-5; no reliable D call. The V end lost 4 bases, the J end lost 2 bases, and 6 bases lay between the germline ends. CDR3 size: 13 residues. The germline gives CDR1 ENHRY, CDR2 SYGVKD. Here the CDR3 reads CAISVDGNQPQHF. The CDR3 bases are TGTGCCATCAGTGTTGACGGCAATCAGCCCCAGCATTTT.